A selection of T cell receptor beta chains follows, all from one sample in a study of blood T cell repertoires in COVID-19. Clones were read by immunoSEQ multiplex PCR, and TCRdb kept only the in-frame ones, dropping some. The data contain tens of thousands of clones, around 83% of them singletons. The sample taken for sequencing was peripheral blood. These receptor sequences come from a man aged 45-65 years in a cohort sampled during active COVID-19. CDR3s include the opening cysteine and the closing phenylalanine or tryptophan. A D gene is named only where the DNA matches it firmly. Only some rows state a clone size, as once, few, many or a class for expanded clones.

size: -
J: TRBJ2-7
V: TRBV6-5
D: -
CDR3: CASSYGQGAAYEQYF
DNA: TGTGCCAGCAGTTATGGGCAGGGTGCGGCCTACGAGCAGTACTTC

size: -
J: TRBJ2-3
V: TRBV19
D: -
CDR3: CASRTSRGSTDTQYF
DNA: TGTGCCAGTAGAACATCAAGGGGAAGCACAGATACGCAGTATTTT

size: -
J: TRBJ1-3
V: TRBV9
D: TRBD1
CDR3: CASSGEGAGRNTIYF
DNA: TGTGCCAGCAGCGGAGAGGGGGCAGGGCGGAACACCATATATTTT

size: -
J: TRBJ1-1
V: TRBV18
D: -
CDR3: CASSTTGSGNTEAFF
DNA: TGTGCCAGCTCAACCACAGGGTCGGGGAACACTGAAGCTTTCTTT

size: -
J: TRBJ2-2
V: TRBV12-5
D: TRBD2
CDR3: CASGSSGGRTGELFF
DNA: TGTGCTAGTGGATCTAGCGGGGGCCGCACCGGGGAGCTGTTTTTT

size: few
J: TRBJ1-5
V: TRBV19
D: TRBD1
CDR3: CASSDHRGSNQPQHF
DNA: TGTGCCAGTAGTGACCACAGGGGGTCCAATCAGCCCCAGCATTTT

size: -
J: TRBJ2-1
V: TRBV6-5
D: TRBD1
CDR3: CASSSGQLNEQFF
DNA: TGTGCCAGCAGTTCGGGACAGCTCAATGAGCAGTTCTTC

size: few
J: TRBJ1-4
V: TRBV7-9
D: -
CDR3: CASSLSVATNEKLFF
DNA: TGTGCCAGCAGCCTATCGGTCGCAACTAATGAAAAACTGTTTTTT

size: -
J: TRBJ1-5
V: TRBV18
D: -
CDR3: CASSSQGQDQPQHF
DNA: TGTGCCAGCTCATCTCAGGGGCAAGATCAGCCCCAGCATTTT

size: -
J: TRBJ2-3
V: TRBV6-6
D: TRBD2
CDR3: CASSYSGGVSTDTQYF
DNA: TGTGCCAGCAGTTACTCCGGGGGGGTCAGCACAGATACGCAGTATTTT

size: -
J: TRBJ1-2
V: TRBV5-1
D: -
CDR3: CASSLGFGGDLYGYTF
DNA: TGCGCCAGCAGCTTGGGTTTCGGAGGGGACCTCTATGGCTACACCTTC

size: -
J: TRBJ1-3
V: TRBV5-4
D: -
CDR3: CASSFGQAGSGNTIYF
DNA: TGTGCCAGCAGCTTCGGTCAGGCAGGCTCTGGAAACACCATATATTTT

size: -
J: TRBJ1-1
V: TRBV25-1
D: -
CDR3: CASRGGVTEAFF
DNA: TGTGCCAGTCGAGGGGGGGTCACTGAAGCTTTCTTT

size: few
J: TRBJ2-7
V: TRBV14
D: -
CDR3: CASSTRDEQYF
DNA: TGTGCCAGCAGCACCCGGGACGAGCAGTACTTC

size: -
J: TRBJ1-2
V: TRBV4-3
D: -
CDR3: CASSHGVAYGYTF
DNA: TGCGCCAGCAGCCACGGGGTCGCCTATGGCTACACCTTC

size: -
J: TRBJ2-7
V: TRBV9
D: TRBD1
CDR3: CASSVAMDRDPYEQYF
DNA: TGTGCCAGCAGCGTAGCTATGGACAGGGATCCCTACGAGCAGTACTTC

size: many
J: TRBJ1-2
V: TRBV5-8
D: TRBD1
CDR3: CASPIVGTGGFGYGYTF
DNA: TGTGCCAGCCCTATCGTCGGGACAGGGGGTTTTGGCTATGGCTACACCTTC

size: -
J: TRBJ2-3
V: TRBV9
D: TRBD2
CDR3: CASSAGTSETSDTQYF
DNA: TGTGCCAGCAGCGCGGGGACTAGCGAGACATCAGATACGCAGTATTTT

size: once
J: TRBJ2-4
V: TRBV7-9
D: -
CDR3: CASSLYSGLRYF
DNA: TGTGCCAGCAGCTTATATAGCGGCCTGAGGTACTTC

size: few
J: TRBJ2-7
V: TRBV27
D: -
CDR3: CASSFGDSAYF
DNA: TGTGCCAGCAGTTTTGGGGACTCGGCGTACTTC

size: -
J: TRBJ2-7
V: TRBV5-1
D: TRBD2
CDR3: CASSLAPSGGPEQYF
DNA: TGCGCCAGCAGCTTGGCCCCCAGCGGGGGGCCCGAGCAGTACTTC

size: -
J: TRBJ2-1
V: TRBV11-2
D: TRBD2
CDR3: CASSLSQGRAVVQFF
DNA: TGTGCCAGCAGCTTAAGTCAAGGGAGGGCGGTTGTGCAGTTCTTC

size: -
J: TRBJ2-1
V: TRBV7-7
D: TRBD2
CDR3: CASSFEAGDNEQFF
DNA: TGTGCTAGCAGCTTCGAAGCGGGGGACAATGAGCAGTTCTTC

size: -
J: TRBJ1-1
V: TRBV15
D: -
CDR3: CATSRTSLEVDEAFF
DNA: TGTGCCACCAGCAGGACTAGTTTAGAGGTTGATGAAGCTTTCTTT

size: -
J: TRBJ2-3
V: TRBV6-4
D: TRBD2
CDR3: CASSRAGGPADTQYF
DNA: TGTGCCAGCAGCAGAGCGGGGGGGCCGGCAGATACGCAGTATTTT

size: -
J: TRBJ2-1
V: TRBV7-9
D: -
CDR3: CASSYELFDEQFF
DNA: TGTGCCAGCAGCTATGAGCTGTTTGATGAGCAGTTCTTC

size: -
J: TRBJ2-3
V: TRBV3-1/TRBV3-2
D: TRBD2
CDR3: CASSQEPGLAGGHTDTQYF
DNA: TGTGCCAGCAGCCAAGAGCCGGGACTAGCGGGGGGGCACACAGATACGCAGTATTTT

size: once
J: TRBJ2-2
V: TRBV2
D: TRBD1
CDR3: CASSLQGVNTGELFF
DNA: TGTGCCAGCAGTCTACAGGGGGTAAACACCGGGGAGCTGTTTTTT

size: -
J: TRBJ1-3
V: TRBV3-1/TRBV3-2
D: -
CDR3: CASSQSASSGNTIYF
DNA: TGTGCCAGCAGCCAATCAGCGAGCTCTGGAAACACCATATATTTT

size: -
J: TRBJ1-5
V: TRBV7-8
D: -
CDR3: CASSPGALLYQPQHF
DNA: TGTGCCAGCAGCCCAGGCGCCCTCCTATATCAGCCCCAGCATTTT

size: -
J: TRBJ1-2
V: TRBV4-2
D: TRBD1
CDR3: CASSQETGDHGYTF
DNA: TGTGCCAGCAGCCAAGAAACAGGGGACCATGGCTACACCTTC

size: few
J: TRBJ2-7
V: TRBV12-3/TRBV12-4
D: -
CDR3: CASSWGDEQYF
DNA: TGTGCCAGCAGTTGGGGGGACGAGCAGTACTTC

size: -
J: TRBJ1-5
V: TRBV6-2/TRBV6-3
D: -
CDR3: CASSAEAGVNQPQHF
DNA: TGTGCCAGCAGCGCCGAGGCAGGGGTCAATCAGCCCCAGCATTTT

size: -
J: TRBJ2-5
V: TRBV29-1
D: -
CDR3: CSVEINGETQYF
DNA: TGCAGCGTTGAAATCAACGGAGAGACCCAGTACTTC

size: few
J: TRBJ2-2
V: TRBV5-1
D: -
CDR3: CASSVLGLYTGELFF
DNA: TGCGCCAGCAGTGTATTGGGGCTGTACACCGGGGAGCTGTTTTTT

size: -
J: TRBJ2-6
V: TRBV29-1
D: -
CDR3: CSVPGGDAANVLTF
DNA: TGCAGCGTACCAGGCGGGGATGCGGCCAACGTCCTGACTTTC

size: -
J: TRBJ2-1
V: TRBV6-6
D: -
CDR3: CASSSSGGGPNEQFF
DNA: TGTGCCAGCAGTTCCTCCGGCGGGGGCCCAAATGAGCAGTTCTTC

size: -
J: TRBJ2-7
V: TRBV7-9
D: TRBD1
CDR3: CASSLERGPDYEQYF
DNA: TGTGCCAGCAGCTTAGAGAGGGGGCCGGACTACGAGCAGTACTTC

size: -
J: TRBJ2-5
V: TRBV13
D: -
CDR3: CASSFRDNQETQYF
DNA: TGTGCCAGCAGCTTCCGGGACAACCAAGAGACCCAGTACTTC

size: -
J: TRBJ2-5
V: TRBV7-3
D: TRBD1
CDR3: CASSSGTAQETQYF
DNA: TGTGCCAGCAGCTCAGGGACAGCACAAGAGACCCAGTACTTC

size: -
J: TRBJ2-3
V: TRBV7-3
D: TRBD2
CDR3: CASSLSGGAPDTQYF
DNA: TGTGCCAGCAGCCTGAGCGGGGGGGCCCCAGATACGCAGTATTTT

size: -
J: TRBJ2-3
V: TRBV7-2
D: TRBD2
CDR3: CASSLTGLAGLDTQYF
DNA: TGTGCCAGCAGCTTGACCGGACTAGCGGGGCTCGATACGCAGTATTTT

size: -
J: TRBJ2-1
V: TRBV5-1
D: -
CDR3: CASSLGRAGVDEQFF
DNA: TGCGCCAGCAGCTTAGGGCGGGCAGGGGTCGATGAGCAGTTCTTC

size: once
J: TRBJ1-2
V: TRBV4-3
D: TRBD1
CDR3: CASSLQGALTWGYTF
DNA: TGCGCCAGCAGCCTACAGGGGGCGCTGACCTGGGGCTACACCTTC

size: -
J: TRBJ2-2
V: TRBV11-1
D: -
CDR3: CASSSPGFTFTGELFF
DNA: TGTGCCAGCAGCTCCCCCGGGTTTACTTTCACCGGGGAGCTGTTTTTT

size: -
J: TRBJ2-3
V: TRBV6-4
D: -
CDR3: CASSDSRGTGADTQYF
DNA: TGTGCCAGCAGTGACTCGAGAGGTACCGGGGCAGATACGCAGTATTTT

size: few
J: TRBJ2-1
V: TRBV12-3/TRBV12-4
D: -
CDR3: CASSLPYNEQFF
DNA: TGTGCCAGCAGCCTACCCTACAATGAGCAGTTCTTC

size: -
J: TRBJ1-2
V: TRBV27
D: -
CDR3: CASSLGGLYGYTF
DNA: TGTGCCAGCAGTTTAGGGGGACTCTATGGCTACACCTTC

size: -
J: TRBJ1-2
V: TRBV24-1
D: -
CDR3: CATSDPTGGTYGYTF
DNA: TGTGCCACCAGTGACCCCACAGGTGGAACGTATGGCTACACCTTC

size: -
J: TRBJ2-2
V: TRBV15
D: TRBD1
CDR3: CATTQGQGDTGELFF
DNA: TGTGCCACCACCCAAGGACAGGGAGACACCGGGGAGCTGTTTTTT

size: -
J: TRBJ1-5
V: TRBV30
D: -
CDR3: CAWSAGGPQHF
DNA: TGTGCCTGGAGTGCCGGGGGGCCCCAGCATTTT

size: -
J: TRBJ2-3
V: TRBV5-1
D: -
CDR3: CASSPRLRAADTQYF
DNA: TGCGCCAGCAGCCCGAGACTTAGAGCGGCAGATACGCAGTATTTT

size: once
J: TRBJ1-1
V: TRBV7-2
D: -
CDR3: CASSRLIGGNTEAFF
DNA: TGTGCCAGCAGCCGCTTGATCGGGGGGAACACTGAAGCTTTCTTT

size: few
J: TRBJ1-5
V: TRBV21-1
D: -
CDR3: CASSPGGPQHF
DNA: TGTGCCAGCAGCCCGGGGGGGCCCCAGCATTTT